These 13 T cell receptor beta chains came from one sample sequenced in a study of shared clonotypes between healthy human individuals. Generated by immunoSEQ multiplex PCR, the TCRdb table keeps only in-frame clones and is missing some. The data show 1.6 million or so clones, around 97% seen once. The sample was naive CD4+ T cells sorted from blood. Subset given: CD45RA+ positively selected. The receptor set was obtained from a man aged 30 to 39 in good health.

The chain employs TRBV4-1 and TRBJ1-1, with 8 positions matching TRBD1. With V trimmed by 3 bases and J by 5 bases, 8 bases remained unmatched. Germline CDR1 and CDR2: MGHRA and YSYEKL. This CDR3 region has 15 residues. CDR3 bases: TGCGCCAGCAGCCAGGGTGACAGGGGAGGGACTGAAGCTTTCTTT. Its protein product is CASSQGDRGGTEAFF.

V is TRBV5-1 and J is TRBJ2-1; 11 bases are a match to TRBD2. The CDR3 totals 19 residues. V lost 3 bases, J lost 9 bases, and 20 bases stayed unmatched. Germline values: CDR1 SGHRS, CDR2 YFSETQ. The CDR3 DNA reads TGCGCCAGCAGCTATTCTCCTACGATACTAGCGGGAGTTGAGGGTGAGCAGTTCTTC. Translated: CASSYSPTILAGVEGEQFF.

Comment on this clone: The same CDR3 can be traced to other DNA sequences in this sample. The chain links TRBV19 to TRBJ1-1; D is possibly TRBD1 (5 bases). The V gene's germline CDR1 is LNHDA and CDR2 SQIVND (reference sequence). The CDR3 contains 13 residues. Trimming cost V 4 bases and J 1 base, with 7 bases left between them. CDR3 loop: CASSTDRNTEAFF. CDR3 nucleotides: TGTGCCAGTAGTACCGACAGGAACACTGAAGCTTTCTTT.

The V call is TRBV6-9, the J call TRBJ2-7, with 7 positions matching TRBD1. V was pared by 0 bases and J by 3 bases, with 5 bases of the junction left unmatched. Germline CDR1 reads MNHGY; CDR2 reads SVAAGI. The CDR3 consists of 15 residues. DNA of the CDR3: TGTGCCAGCAGTTATTCCCGGGACAGACTCTACGAGCAGTACTTC. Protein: CASSYSRDRLYEQYF.

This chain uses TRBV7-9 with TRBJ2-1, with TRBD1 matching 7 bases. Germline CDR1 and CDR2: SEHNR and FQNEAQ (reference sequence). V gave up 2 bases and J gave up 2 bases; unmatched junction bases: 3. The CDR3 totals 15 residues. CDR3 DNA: TGTGCCAGCAGCTTAAACAGGGGAGCCTACAATGAGCAGTTCTTC. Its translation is CASSLNRGAYNEQFF.

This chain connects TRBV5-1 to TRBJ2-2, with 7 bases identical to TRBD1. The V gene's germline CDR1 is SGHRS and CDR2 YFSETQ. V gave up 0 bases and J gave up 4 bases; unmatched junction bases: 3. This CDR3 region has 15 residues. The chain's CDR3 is CASSLVPGGTGELFF. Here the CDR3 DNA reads TGCGCCAGCAGCTTGGTTCCAGGGGGCACCGGGGAGCTGTTTTTT. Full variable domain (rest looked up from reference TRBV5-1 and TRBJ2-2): KAGVTQTPRYLIKTRGQQVTLSCSPISGHRSVSWYQQTPGQGLQFLFEYFSETQRNKGNFPGRFSGRQFSNSRSEMNVSTLELGDSALYLCASSLVPGGTGELFFGEGSRLTVL.

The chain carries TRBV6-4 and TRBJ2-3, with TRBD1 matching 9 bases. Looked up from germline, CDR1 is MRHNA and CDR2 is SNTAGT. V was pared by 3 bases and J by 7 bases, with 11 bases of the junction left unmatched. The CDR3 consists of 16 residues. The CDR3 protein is CASSDLGQGRVHTQYF. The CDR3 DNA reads TGTGCCAGCAGTGATTTGGGACAGGGAAGGGTCCATACGCAGTATTTT.

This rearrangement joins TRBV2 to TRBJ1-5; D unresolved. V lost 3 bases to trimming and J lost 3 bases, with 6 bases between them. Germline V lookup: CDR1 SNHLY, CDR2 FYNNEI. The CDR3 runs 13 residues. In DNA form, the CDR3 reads TGTGCCAGCAGTGATGGCGACAATCAGCCCCAGCATTTT. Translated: CASSDGDNQPQHF. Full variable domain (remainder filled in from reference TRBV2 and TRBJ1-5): EPEVTQTPSHQVTQMGQEVILRCVPISNHLYFYWYRQILGQKVEFLVSFYNNEISEKSEIFDDQFSVERPDGSNFTLKIRSTKLEDSAMYFCASSDGDNQPQHFGDGTRLSIL.

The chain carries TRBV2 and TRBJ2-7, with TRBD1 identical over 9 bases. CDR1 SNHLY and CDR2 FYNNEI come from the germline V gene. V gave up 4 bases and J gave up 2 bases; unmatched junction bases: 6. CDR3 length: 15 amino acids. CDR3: CASSVEGTGTYEQYF. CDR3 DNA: TGTGCCAGCAGTGTCGAGGGGACAGGGACCTACGAGCAGTACTTC.

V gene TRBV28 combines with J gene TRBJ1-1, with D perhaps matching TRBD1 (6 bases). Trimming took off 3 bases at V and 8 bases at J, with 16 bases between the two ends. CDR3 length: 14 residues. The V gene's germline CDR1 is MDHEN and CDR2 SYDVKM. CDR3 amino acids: CASSLLLGAPEAFF. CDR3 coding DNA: TGTGCCAGCAGTTTGTTGTTGGGGGCTCCCGAAGCTTTCTTT.

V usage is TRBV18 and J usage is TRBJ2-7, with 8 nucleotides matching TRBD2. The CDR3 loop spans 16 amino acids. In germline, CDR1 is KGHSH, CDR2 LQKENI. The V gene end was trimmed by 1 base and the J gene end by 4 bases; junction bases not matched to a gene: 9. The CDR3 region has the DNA TGTGCCAGCTCACCACTCTCAAGCGGGAGCAAGTACGAGCAGTACTTC. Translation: CASSPLSSGSKYEQYF.

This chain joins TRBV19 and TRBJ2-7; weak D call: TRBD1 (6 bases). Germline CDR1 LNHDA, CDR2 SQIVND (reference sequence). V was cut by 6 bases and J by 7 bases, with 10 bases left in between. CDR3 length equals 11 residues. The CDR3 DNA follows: TGTGCCAGTAGATCCCAGGGGGAGCAGTACTTC. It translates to CASRSQGEQYF.

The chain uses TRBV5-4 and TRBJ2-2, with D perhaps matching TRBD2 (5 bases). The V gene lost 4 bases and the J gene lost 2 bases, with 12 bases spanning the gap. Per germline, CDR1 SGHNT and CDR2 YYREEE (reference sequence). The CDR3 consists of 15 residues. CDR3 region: CASSLGLFNTGELFF. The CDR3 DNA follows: TGTGCCAGCAGCCTCGGACTTTTCAACACCGGGGAGCTGTTTTTT.